The clone carrying this TCR beta chain was observed a few times. The authors' processing: Quantification of nucleated cells was approximated via reference gene primer amplification. Sequencing was performed with immunoSEQ multiplex PCR; in TCRdb, only in-frame clones are kept and a portion is missing. Clone size and V and J calls were adopted from that table, with D and trimming inferred from the DNA. The sample lists about 100,000 clones, over 75% seen once, with 7% to 9.5% in the top ten. This CDR3 has 17 residues. This record comes from a study of blood T cell repertoires in COVID-19. In the study overall: Samples taken during acute and convalescent COVID-19 were collected in the United States, Italy and Spain. The analysed material was cDNA or gDNA that came from T cells, B-cell-depleted T cells, or PBMCs.

V gene TRBV21-1 combines with J gene TRBJ2-5; TRBD2, the table's D call, lacks a check against the DNA. TRBV21-1 has pseudogene status. Sequenced input: peripheral blood. The sequence was collected from a young man in a cohort sampled during active COVID-19. This CDR3 is CASSKALPGGYQETQYF. CDR3 DNA: TGTGCCAGCAGCAAAGCGCTTCCGGGGGGGTACCAAGAGACCCAGTACTTC.